A single sample gave rise to the 31 T cell receptor beta chains below, sequenced in a study of blood T cell repertoires in COVID-19. Only in-frame clones appear in the TCRdb table, and some are missing; sequencing was by immunoSEQ multiplex PCR. The profile covers approximately 23,000 clones, with approximately 90% appearing a single time and 6% to 6.5% taken by the ten largest. Material for sequencing was peripheral blood. These TCRs come from a woman older than 75 with active COVID-19.

In its sample, this clone was seen a few times. The V call is TRBV3-1 (or the pseudogene TRBV3-2), the J call TRBJ2-7, with D perhaps matching TRBD2 (6 bases). The CDR3 loop spans 16 amino acids. CDR1 is LGHDT, CDR2 YNNKEL, per germline (reference sequence). V lost 0 bases and J 2 bases, leaving 14 bases between the germline ends. CDR3 in amino acids: CASSQEDEGRPYEQYF. The DNA for the CDR3 is TGTGCCAGCAGCCAAGAAGATGAGGGGAGGCCCTACGAGCAGTACTTC.

This clone was observed a few times. The rearrangement uses TRBV18 and TRBJ2-7; 7 bases line up with TRBD1. Unmatched junction bases numbered 8, after V lost 6 bases and J lost 3 bases. The CDR3 covers 14 residues. CDR1 is KGHSH, CDR2 LQKENI, per germline. The CDR3 region is CASSPPGTDYEQYF. The CDR3 DNA follows: TGTGCCAGCTCGCCTCCGGGGACAGACTACGAGCAGTACTTC.

This clone has a single count. The rearrangement joins TRBV7-9 to TRBJ1-1; D unresolved. Trimming shortened V by 5 bases and J by 7 bases, and 8 bases separated the two germline ends. CDR3 size: 11 residues. The germline CDR1 and CDR2 sequences are SEHNR and FQNEAQ (reference sequence). CDR3 DNA: TGTGCCAGCAGCCTACCAGGTGAAGCTTTCTTT. The encoded protein is CASSLPGEAFF.

CDR3 loop: CASRGQGTTNTEAFF. Here the CDR3 DNA reads TGTGCCAGCAGGGGACAGGGGACCACGAACACTGAAGCTTTCTTT. The chain is built from TRBV2 and TRBJ1-1; 10 positions match TRBD1. The CDR3 spans 15 residues. With V trimmed by 6 bases and J by 1 base, 5 bases remained unmatched. Looked up from germline, CDR1 is SNHLY and CDR2 is FYNNEI.

The V and J genes are TRBV6-2 or TRBV6-3 and TRBJ2-5; no definite D call. Germline V lookup: CDR1 MNHEY, CDR2 SVGEGT. The CDR3 totals 13 residues. Trimming shortened V by 6 bases and J by 5 bases, and 13 bases separated the two germline ends. The CDR3 sequence is CASSHRSRETQYF. CDR3 DNA sequence: TGTGCCAGCAGCCACCGGTCCAGGGAGACCCAGTACTTC.

The chain couples TRBV6-6 to TRBJ1-5; 7 bases map to TRBD1. The J segment lost 2 bases and the V segment lost 7 bases, leaving 2 bases of the junction unmatched. The length of the CDR3 is 13 residues. Germline V gene data show CDR1 as MNHNY and CDR2 as SVGAGI (reference sequence). CDR3 sequence: CASNTGGNQPQHF. CDR3 sequence (DNA): TGTGCCAGCAACACAGGGGGCAATCAGCCCCAGCATTTT.

This rearrangement joins TRBV5-1 to TRBJ2-5; tentatively, D is TRBD2 (7 bases). The CDR3 consists of 15 residues. V lost 3 bases to trimming and J lost 2 bases, with 14 bases between them. Germline values: CDR1 SGHRS, CDR2 YFSETQ. For the CDR3, the DNA is TGCGCCAGCAGCTCCCCGGGGGGCAAACAAGAGACCCAGTACTTC. This codes for CASSSPGGKQETQYF.

The chain carries TRBV7-9 and TRBJ2-3; D unclear. Looked up from germline, CDR1 is SEHNR and CDR2 is FQNEAQ (reference sequence). V was shortened by 5 bases and J by 3 bases, with 12 bases between the two germline ends. The CDR3 consists of 14 residues. The chain's CDR3 is CASSPRGDTDTQYF. CDR3 sequence (DNA): TGTGCCAGCAGCCCCCGAGGTGATACAGATACGCAGTATTTT.

This chain joins TRBV19 and TRBJ1-3; D ambiguous. CDR3 size: 15 residues. Germline V lookup: CDR1 LNHDA, CDR2 SQIVND (reference sequence). V was clipped by 6 bases and J by 2 bases, with 14 bases between them. The CDR3 here is CASSGPGLTGNTIYF. The CDR3 nucleotides read TGTGCCAGTAGCGGTCCGGGGTTAACTGGAAACACCATATATTTT.

The chain carries TRBV25-1 and TRBJ2-5; D unclear. V was shortened by 5 bases and J by 3 bases, with 10 bases between the two germline ends. This CDR3 is 13 amino acids long. The germline CDR1 and CDR2 sequences are MGHDK and SYGVNS. The CDR3, as DNA: TGTGCCAGCAGTAAGGCCCAGGAAGAGACCCAGTACTTC. Its translation is CASSKAQEETQYF.

This clone was found once. The same CDR3 is also encoded by other DNA sequences in this sample. The chain is built from TRBV6-1 and TRBJ2-5; 11 bases line up with TRBD2. V gave up 3 bases and J gave up 1 base; unmatched junction bases: 4. CDR1 and CDR2 from the germline V gene are MNHNS and SASEGT. The CDR3 covers 16 residues. The CDR3 bases are TGTGCCAGCAGTGAGCTAGCGGGGGGACCCCAAGAGACCCAGTACTTC. Protein product: CASSELAGGPQETQYF.

CDR3 in amino acids: CASAQTGVGEKLFF. As DNA, the CDR3 is TGTGCCAGCGCCCAGACAGGGGTGGGCGAAAAACTGTTTTTT. The chain links TRBV5-5 to TRBJ1-4; 8 bases are a match to TRBD1. The CDR3 has 14 residues. Per the germline V gene, CDR1 is SGHKS and CDR2 is YYEKEE (reference sequence). V gave up 7 bases and J gave up 8 bases; unmatched junction bases: 10.

This clone has a handful of counts. This rearrangement joins TRBV6-4 to TRBJ2-7; 12 bases fit TRBD2. Germline assignment: CDR1 MRHNA and CDR2 SNTAGT. Trimming took 7 bases from V and 3 from J; bases not matched to a gene: 7. The CDR3 consists of 15 residues. In nucleotides, the CDR3 is TGTGCCAGCACCGGACTAGCGGGGTTTCTCTACGAGCAGTACTTC. This codes for CASTGLAGFLYEQYF.

In DNA, the CDR3 is TGTGCCAGCAGCCAACAGGGGGGCGGTCGTGGCTACACCTTC. It encodes CASSQQGGGRGYTF. The J gene is TRBJ1-2, the V gene TRBV7-9, with 8 bases fitting TRBD1. The V gene's germline CDR1 is SEHNR and CDR2 FQNEAQ (reference sequence). The junction had 9 bases not matched to a gene; V was cut back by 5 bases and J by 7 bases. The CDR3 has 14 residues.

This clone was seen only a few times. V and J are TRBV7-3 and TRBJ2-5, with D possibly matching TRBD2 (6 bases). Germline lookup yields CDR1 SGHTA and CDR2 FQGTGA. This CDR3 has 15 amino acids. The V end was cut by 5 bases, the J end by 2 bases, with 15 bases between. CDR3 amino acids: CASSAQPGLQETQYF. In DNA, the CDR3 is TGTGCCAGCAGCGCCCAACCCGGACTACAAGAGACCCAGTACTTC.

In this sample, this clone turned up once. This chain joins TRBV19 and TRBJ2-1; TRBD1 matches at 8 bases. Germline V gene lookup returns CDR1 LNHDA and CDR2 SQIVND (reference sequence). The junction had 9 bases not matched to a gene; V was cut back by 6 bases and J by 8 bases. CDR3 length: 14 amino acids. Here the CDR3 DNA reads TGTGCCAGTAGCCCACAGGGGGTTTCACATGAGCAGTTCTTC. It codes for CASSPQGVSHEQFF.

This chain joins TRBV18 and TRBJ1-4; TRBD1 matches at 9 bases. The V gene's germline CDR1 is KGHSH and CDR2 LQKENI. This CDR3 contains 14 residues. The V segment lost 4 bases and the J segment 12 bases; nucleotides outside the gene matches: 9. The CDR3 is CASSRSFGDRELFF. The CDR3 bases are TGTGCCAGCTCACGTTCATTTGGGGACAGGGAACTGTTTTTT.

V is TRBV7-9 and J is TRBJ1-4; D possibly corresponds to TRBD1 (5 bases). This CDR3 is built from 15 residues. Germline V gives CDR1 SEHNR, CDR2 FQNEAQ (reference sequence). Trimming left V 6 bases short and J 0 bases short, with 11 bases between. The CDR3 here is CASRRTGSTNEKLFF. DNA for the CDR3: TGTGCCAGCAGACGTACAGGCTCAACTAATGAAAAACTGTTTTTT.

The V gene is TRBV9, the J gene TRBJ1-2; D possibly corresponds to TRBD1 (5 bases). In germline, CDR1 is SGDLS, CDR2 YYNGEE. Trimming cost V 3 bases and J 1 base, with 16 bases left between them. This CDR3 is built from 16 residues. DNA of the CDR3: TGTGCCAGCAGCGAGCGGGGGGGACGACTTAACTATGGCTACACCTTC. This sequence encodes CASSERGGRLNYGYTF.

J is TRBJ1-3 and V is TRBV5-1; 8 bases are a match to TRBD1. From germline, CDR1 is SGHRS and CDR2 YFSETQ. The junction had 7 bases not matched to a gene; V was cut back by 5 bases and J by 0 bases. The CDR3 has 16 residues. CDR3 coding DNA: TGCGCCAGCAGGCCGGTTACAGGGGGCTCTGGAAACACCATATATTTT. This translates into CASRPVTGGSGNTIYF.

V and J are TRBV12-3 or TRBV12-4 and TRBJ2-7, with D possibly matching TRBD2 (6 bases). CDR3 length equals 12 residues. V dropped 5 bases and J dropped 6 bases, with 11 bases sitting between them. For the CDR3, the DNA is TGTGCCAGCAGTCTGGACGGGGGCGAGCAGTACTTC. Its translation is CASSLDGGEQYF.

V is TRBV11-2 and J is TRBJ1-1; the match to TRBD1 covers 8 bases. CDR1 and CDR2 (germline): SGHAT, FQNNGV. Trimming cost V 1 base and J 4 bases; bases outside gene matches: 8. The CDR3 spans 16 residues. CDR3 protein: CASSLGAGGFGTEAFF. CDR3 nucleotide sequence: TGTGCCAGCAGCTTAGGGGCAGGGGGCTTCGGCACTGAAGCTTTCTTT.

CDR3 sequence: CASKRSGQVAGLFF. CDR3 in DNA: TGTGCCAGCAAGCGGTCGGGCCAAGTCGCCGGACTGTTTTTT. The chain has TRBV2 and TRBJ1-4; D remains ambiguous. Germline assignment: CDR1 SNHLY and CDR2 FYNNEI. The V and J ends lost 7 bases and 13 bases respectively, with 22 bases between them. The CDR3 has 14 residues.

The genes are TRBV7-9 and TRBJ2-3; TRBD1 matches 10 bases. The CDR3 consists of 15 residues. Germline V lookup: CDR1 SEHNR, CDR2 FQNEAQ (reference sequence). Losses at the gene ends were 1 base for V and 4 bases for J; bases not matched to a gene: 2. The CDR3 DNA reads TGTGCCAGCAGCTTAGGGGACAGGGGTGCAGATACGCAGTATTTT. This gives the protein CASSLGDRGADTQYF.

This chain uses TRBV4-3 with TRBJ2-3, with 10 positions matching TRBD2. The CDR3 totals 16 residues. CDR1 and CDR2 (germline): LGHNA, YSLEER. Germline trimming cut 0 bases from V and 9 bases from J; bases unmatched to any gene: 9. The CDR3 DNA follows: TGCGCCAGCAGCCAAGACGGAAGCGGGGGGGCCGGCACGCAGTATTTT. It specifies CASSQDGSGGAGTQYF.

This chain joins TRBV5-4 and TRBJ2-6; tentative D call: TRBD1 (5 bases). Per the germline V gene, CDR1 is SGHNT and CDR2 is YYREEE (reference sequence). V was cut by 1 base and J by 4 bases, with 9 bases left in between. The CDR3 is made up of 15 amino acids. This CDR3 is CASSLRGAGANVLTF. DNA of the CDR3: TGTGCCAGCAGCTTGAGGGGCGCCGGGGCCAACGTCCTGACTTTC.

This clone was recorded only once. The chain employs TRBV5-1 and TRBJ1-1, with TRBD1 matching over 9 bases. The V and J ends lost 2 bases and 4 bases, in that order; junction bases with no gene match: 3. CDR1 is SGHRS and CDR2 is YFSETQ in the germline V gene. This CDR3 has 14 residues. CDR3 in amino acids: CASSFGQGTTEAFF. CDR3 coding DNA: TGCGCCAGCAGCTTTGGACAGGGGACCACTGAAGCTTTCTTT.

The chain carries TRBV20-1 and TRBJ2-1; 8 bases fit TRBD1. Germline-derived CDR1 and CDR2 are DFQATT and SNEGSKA (reference sequence). The CDR3 has 14 residues. Unmatched junction bases numbered 9, after V lost 3 bases and J lost 8 bases. The CDR3 coding sequence is TGCAGTGCTAGTTTCCAGGGGGCTTGGTATGAGCAGTTCTTC. This translates into CSASFQGAWYEQFF.

The chain links TRBV5-4 to TRBJ2-3, with TRBD2 identical over 7 bases. The CDR3 contains 14 residues. The J segment lost 6 bases and the V segment lost 6 bases, leaving 10 bases of the junction unmatched. Looked up from germline, CDR1 is SGHNT and CDR2 is YYREEE (reference sequence). The CDR3 protein is CASIRAGGGDTQYF. The DNA of the CDR3 is TGTGCCAGCATCCGGGCGGGCGGGGGTGATACGCAGTATTTT.

The chain couples TRBV28 to TRBJ1-2; 8 bases fit TRBD1. Germline CDR1 is MDHEN and CDR2 is SYDVKM. The CDR3 totals 15 residues. V shed 5 bases, J shed 3 bases, and the junction held 8 bases outside the gene matches. The CDR3 nucleotides are TGTGCCAGCAGTCTGGGGGCAGGGGGCCACTATGGCTACACCTTC. Residues: CASSLGAGGHYGYTF.

J is TRBJ1-3 and V is TRBV6-5, with 7 positions matching TRBD1. CDR3 length: 16 residues. Germline-derived CDR1 and CDR2 are MNHEY and SVGAGI. V trimming: 2 bases; J trimming: 2 bases; junction bases outside the gene matches: 6. The CDR3, as DNA: TGTGCCAGCAGTTACCAAATCACAGGGGCTGGAAACACCATATATTTT. It specifies CASSYQITGAGNTIYF.